This TCR beta chain is drawn from a study of robustness of blood B and T cell sequencing (dated by TCRdb to the late 2010s). Background for the entire study: The goal of the study was to find out how much peripheral blood is required to reliably describe the TCRbeta and IgG repertoires of an individual. As technical replicates, two replicate TCRbeta cDNA libraries were prepared from one shared RNA pool derived from a single 10 ml draw. In each of the nine to ten independently drawn blood samples, TCRbeta and IgG repertoires were quantified.

TCRbeta repertoires were measured from mRNA instead of genomic DNA, an approach that captures expressed receptors. Without cell sorting, buffy coat leukocytes were collected into Trizol, and RNA was extracted using the Direct-zol RNA MiniPrep Plus kit. EDTA blood tubes were spun right away at 4 degrees C to separate plasma, buffy coat and red blood cells. Paper-wide results and their limitations: Every single 10 ml sample contained the 1,000 most abundant TCRbeta clonotypes from the pooled draws. When technical replicate libraries were compared, approximately 95% of the top 10,000 TCRbeta clonotypes in one library also turned up in the other. One pair of TCRbeta libraries showed evidence of cross-contamination, likely from batch processing; the shared UMI-sequence pairs were removed. Coverage of the top 10,000 TCRbeta clonotypes approached saturation when 3 or 4 tubes (roughly 28-40 ml blood) were combined. The TCRbeta rarefaction curves did not fully level off, which suggests either under-sequencing or many low-abundance clonotypes. Pooling tubes did not make the overlap of rare TCRbeta clonotypes any better, which implies that much larger blood volumes would be needed to capture those rare clonotypes. Because EDTA tubes had to be fractionated immediately, the use of EDTA tubes in multi-site collections was limited.

Libraries came from PCR. Sequenced on an Illumina MiSeq. SMARTScribe reverse transcriptase and a 5' template-switch oligo, by which a universal priming site was added, were used for cDNA synthesis. Each cDNA molecule was tagged by a 12-nucleotide random unique molecular identifier (UMI) carried on the template-switch oligo. During reverse transcription, TCRbeta transcripts were targeted by chain-specific reverse primers. Uracil DNA glycosylase treatment was used to remove residual template-switch adapters, and a Qiagen MinElute kit was used to purify the cDNA. For the first PCR, roughly 21 cycles were run with KAPA HiFi HotStart ReadyMix and step-out primers, split across four 50 ul reactions. First-round PCR products were gel-purified before further amplification. Illumina Nextera adapters were attached in a second PCR of around 8 cycles, and the libraries were then purified and pooled. A 50-nucleotide 5' read captured the UMI barcode for each TCRbeta molecule. Regarding the original processing steps: Reads were grouped by UMI into consensus reads using the MIGEC toolkit. Final reads were produced by merging forward and reverse consensus reads with PEAR. Identical UMI-sequence pairs shared across libraries were treated as cross-sample contamination and removed by a custom decontamination script. MIGMAP, a wrapper around IgBLAST, was used for V(D)J assignment and CDR3 extraction. A TCR clonotype was defined as sharing the same V gene, J gene and CDR3 amino acid sequence, and CDR1 and CDR2 were not sequenced. TCRdb reprocessing: public reads trimmed at Q25 with fastp, clones called with MiXCR, in-frame beta chains kept. Here each entry gathers all rows of one CDR3 protein and keeps the most common genes and DNA. In this record, the V and J calls reflect TCRdb's handling and not the investigators' own analysis. Recorded for this sample are nearly 900 distinct CDR3 sequences; roughly 75% of them occurred a single time. The top ten clones comprise roughly two fifths of the sample.

The germline V gene specifies MNHEY as CDR1 and SVGAGI as CDR2. The CDR3 starts with the cysteine, ends with the phenylalanine, and has 17 residues. Here the CDR3 DNA is all that survives: 51 bases in frame from base 1. Here V drops 3 bases and J drops 2 bases, and the junction holds 10 bases not matched to any gene. In the case of this clonotype: The specificity of this receptor is unknown. No much larger clone exists at a distance of one base, and base qualities are not known.

The sample was peripheral blood. The chain is assembled from TRBV6-5 and TRBJ1-1; TRBD1 matches 9 bases in the middle. This sequence originates from a human donor in good health. The DNA is TGTGCCAGCAGTTATCGAGACAGGGGGACAGGAAACACTGAAGCTTTCTTT. Its protein reads: CASSYRDRGTGNTEAFF.